This is a list of T cell receptor beta chains from one sample in a study of identical twins. TCRdb reprocessed the 5' RACE reads via MiXCR and lists one record per CDR3 protein. This sample yields hundreds of thousands of distinct CDR3 sequences, of which roughly 12% are seen a single time; roughly 1.6% belongs to the top ten. These sequences were also reported in another study, on yellow fever vaccine responses in identical twins.

The sample consisted of PBMCs. The receptors derive from a woman under 30 in good health. Each CDR3 is given with its conserved first and last residue. A D gene is named only where the DNA matches it firmly. Part of the rows lack a size; the others show once, few, many or a class for expanded clones.

v_gene	d_gene	j_gene	abundance	CDR3nt	CDR3aa
TRBV12-3/TRBV12-4	.	TRBJ1-1	many	TGTGCCAGCAGTTTAACAATTGAAGCTTTCTTT	CASSLTIEAFF
TRBV10-2	.	TRBJ2-7	few	TGCGCCAGCAGTACCGCTGCGGAGCAGTACTTC	CASSTAAEQYF
TRBV7-9	TRBD2	TRBJ2-3	.	TGTGCCAGCACGGCTTTGCGGGGGGGGTACACAGATACGCAGTATTTT	CASTALRGGYTDTQYF
TRBV6-1	.	TRBJ1-6	.	TGTGCCAGCAAAGCCAGCTATAATTCACCCCTCCACTTT	CASKASYNSPLHF
TRBV10-3	.	TRBJ2-3	.	TGTGCCATCAGCGAGGGGGTAGCGCGCAGCACAGATACGCAGTATTTT	CAISEGVARSTDTQYF
TRBV7-9	.	TRBJ2-1	few	TGTGCCAGCAGCTTAGGCACAGGGAGGCAGTTCTTC	CASSLGTGRQFF
TRBV15	.	TRBJ1-3	.	TGTGCCACCAGCTCAAACGGTGTCAACTTGGGTGTCCTCTCTGGAAACACCATATATTTT	CATSSNGVNLGVLSGNTIYF
TRBV5-1	.	TRBJ2-3	.	TGCGCCAGCAGCTTGGCCACTTGGTACAGGGACACAGATACGCAGTATTTT	CASSLATWYRDTDTQYF
TRBV14	.	TRBJ2-5	few	TGTGCCAGCAGCCAGGACTTCCAAGAGACCCAGTACTTC	CASSQDFQETQYF
TRBV11-2	TRBD1	TRBJ2-2	.	TGTGCCAGCAGCCAAGGGACAGGGGGCGGATTCACCGGGGAGCTGTTTTTT	CASSQGTGGGFTGELFF
TRBV12-3/TRBV12-4	.	TRBJ1-1	.	TGTGCCAGCAGTTTAGGAGGGGGGCCAACCTTGAACACTGAAGCTTTCTTT	CASSLGGGPTLNTEAFF
TRBV20-1	TRBD1	TRBJ2-6	.	TGCAGTGCAAGGGACAGGGGGGCTGGGGCCAACGTCCTGACTTTC	CSARDRGAGANVLTF
TRBV10-3	.	TRBJ2-7	few	TGTGCCATCAGTGAGTCTGGGACACCAGAGGAGCAGTACTTC	CAISESGTPEEQYF
TRBV28	.	TRBJ2-1	.	TGTGCCAGCAGTTTGGACCCCCGGGAGCCGTACTACAATGAGCAGTTCTTC	CASSLDPREPYYNEQFF
TRBV24-1	.	TRBJ2-5	few	TGTGCCACCAGTGATTTTTGGCAGGAAGAGACCCAGTACTTC	CATSDFWQEETQYF
TRBV27	.	TRBJ1-2	.	TGTGCCAGCAGATACAGGGAGGGGAATGGCTACACCTTC	CASRYREGNGYTF
TRBV6-1	.	TRBJ2-2	.	TGTGCCAGCAGTGAAGCGCTAATTGGGGAGCTGTTTTTT	CASSEALIGELFF
TRBV25-1	.	TRBJ2-7	few	TGTGCCAGCACCTATCCGGGCCGCTCCTACGAGCAGTACTTC	CASTYPGRSYEQYF
TRBV20-1	TRBD2	TRBJ2-3	.	TGCAGTGCTAATCCTGCGGGACTAGCGGGCCTAGATACGCAGTATTTT	CSANPAGLAGLDTQYF
TRBV6-5	TRBD1	TRBJ1-2	many	TGTGCCAGCTCCGACAGGGACTATGGCTACACCTTC	CASSDRDYGYTF
TRBV5-1	TRBD2	TRBJ2-1	.	TGCGTCAGCAGCTTACTAGCGGGAGGGTTAAATGAGCAGTTCTTC	CVSSLLAGGLNEQFF
TRBV18	.	TRBJ2-3	many	TGTGCCAGCTCACCAGGGATAACAGATACGCAGTATTTT	CASSPGITDTQYF
TRBV28	.	TRBJ2-2	few	TGTGCCAGCAGGACTGGGGACAAAAACACCGGGGAGCTGTTTTTT	CASRTGDKNTGELFF
TRBV3-1	.	TRBJ2-7	.	TGTGCCAGCAGCGAAGAGGGCACGGGTGGCGGTCCTAGGGACGAGCAGTACTTC	CASSEEGTGGGPRDEQYF
TRBV20-1	.	TRBJ1-1	few	TGCAGTGCTAGAGACAACGTAGTTATGACTTTCTTT	CSARDNVVMTFF
TRBV4-1	TRBD1	TRBJ2-1	.	TGCGCCAGCAGCCAAGAGAAGGGACAGGTCTTCAATGAGCAGTTCTTC	CASSQEKGQVFNEQFF
TRBV6-1	.	TRBJ2-5	.	TGTGCCACCTTTTTTTTTGGGCATCGAGAGACCCAGTACTTC	CATFFFGHRETQYF
TRBV11-2	.	TRBJ2-1	few	TGTGCCAGCAGCTTAGAATACGAGGTTGGGAATGAGCAGTTCTTC	CASSLEYEVGNEQFF
TRBV18	TRBD2	TRBJ2-3	few	TGTGCCAGCTCACCGCGGACTAGCGGGGGGGCCGCAGATACGCAGTATTTT	CASSPRTSGGAADTQYF
TRBV3-1	TRBD1	TRBJ1-5	many	TGTGCCAGCAGCAAAAACGGACAGGGAGGCCAGCCCCAGCATTTT	CASSKNGQGGQPQHF
TRBV11-1	TRBD1	TRBJ2-5	.	TGTGCCAGCAGCTTGGGACAGTCGTTTGATAGATTAAAAGAGACCCAGTACTTC	CASSLGQSFDRLKETQYF
TRBV6-1	.	TRBJ2-1	.	TGTGCCAGCAGGGAGACCTTGGGCAGTCCGATCTACAATGAGCAGTTCTTC	CASRETLGSPIYNEQFF
TRBV20-1	.	TRBJ2-5	.	TGCAGTGCTAGAGGGATCGGGGGGCGTGAGATCACCAGAGAGACCCAGTACTTC	CSARGIGGREITRETQYF
TRBV27	.	TRBJ2-5	many	TGTGCCAGCAGTCCACGCATTCAAGAGACCCAGTACTTC	CASSPRIQETQYF
TRBV28	.	TRBJ2-7	.	TGTGCCAGCAGTTTACGGCTAACGAGACTTTACGAGCAGTACTTC	CASSLRLTRLYEQYF
TRBV24-1	TRBD1	TRBJ2-2	.	TGTGCCACCAGTGATTTCAAAGGACAGGCAACACTATACACCGGGGAGCTGTTTTTT	CATSDFKGQATLYTGELFF
TRBV4-1	.	TRBJ1-4	.	TGCGCCAGCAGCCAAGATGGGGGGTTTAATGAAAAACTGTTTTTT	CASSQDGGFNEKLFF
TRBV28	TRBD1	TRBJ2-1	few	TGTGCCAGCAGACCATCCGGGACAGGGGGCCTCAATGAGCAGTTCTTC	CASRPSGTGGLNEQFF
TRBV10-2	TRBD1	TRBJ1-5	few	TGCGCCAGCAGTATGACAGGGGGGAGGAATCAGCCCCAGCATTTT	CASSMTGGRNQPQHF
TRBV15	.	TRBJ1-1	many	TGTGCCACCAGCAGAGCTGACAGGCAGAACACTGAAGCTTTCTTT	CATSRADRQNTEAFF
TRBV7-2	.	TRBJ2-3	many	TGTGCCAGCAGCTTGGTACACACCCGGGGGCGGTATGATACGCAGTATTTT	CASSLVHTRGRYDTQYF
TRBV6-1	.	TRBJ1-1	.	TGTGCCAGCAGCAAACAACAGGTTTGGAAGACTGAAGCTTTCTTT	CASSKQQVWKTEAFF
TRBV11-2	TRBD1	TRBJ1-6	many	TGTGCCAGCAGCTTAGTTGGGACAGATAATTCACCCCTCCACTTT	CASSLVGTDNSPLHF
TRBV2	.	TRBJ1-2	.	TGTGCCAGCAGTGATTGGGGTCTCTATGGCTACACCTTC	CASSDWGLYGYTF
TRBV20-1	TRBD1	TRBJ1-4	once	TGCAGTGCTAGCCCCCCCCCTGACAGGGGCTGCGGAAAACTGTTTTTT	CSASPPPDRGCGKLFF
TRBV29-1	TRBD1	TRBJ2-1	.	TGCAGCGCAGGGACAGGGGGCCCGGAGCAGTTCTTC	CSAGTGGPEQFF
TRBV12-3/TRBV12-4	.	TRBJ2-1	.	TGTGCCAGCAGTAGCCCGTCCGCGGGCCCCCTAAGGAATGAGCAGTTCTTC	CASSSPSAGPLRNEQFF
TRBV2	.	TRBJ2-2	.	TGTGCCAGCAGTGGTTGGGGAACCGGGGAGCTGTTTTTT	CASSGWGTGELFF
TRBV29-1	.	TRBJ2-1	.	TGCAGCGTTGAAACGCTAGGGACGGGTGAGCAGTTCTTC	CSVETLGTGEQFF